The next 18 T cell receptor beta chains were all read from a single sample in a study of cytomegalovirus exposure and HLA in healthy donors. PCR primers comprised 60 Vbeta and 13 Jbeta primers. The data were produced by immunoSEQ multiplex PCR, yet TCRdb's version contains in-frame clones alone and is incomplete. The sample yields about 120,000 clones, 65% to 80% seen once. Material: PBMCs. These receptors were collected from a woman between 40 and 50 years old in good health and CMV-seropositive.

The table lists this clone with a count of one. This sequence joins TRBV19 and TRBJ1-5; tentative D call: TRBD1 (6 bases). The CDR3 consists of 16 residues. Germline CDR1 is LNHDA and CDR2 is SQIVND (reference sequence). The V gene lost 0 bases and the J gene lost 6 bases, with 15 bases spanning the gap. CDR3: CASSIDRRPRGQPQHF. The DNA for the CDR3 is TGTGCCAGTAGTATAGATCGCAGGCCCAGGGGTCAGCCCCAGCATTTT.

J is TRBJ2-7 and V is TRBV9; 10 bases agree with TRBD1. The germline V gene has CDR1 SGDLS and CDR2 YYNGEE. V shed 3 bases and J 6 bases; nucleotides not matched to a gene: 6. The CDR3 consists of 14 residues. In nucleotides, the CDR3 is TGTGCCAGCAGCGCGGGACAGGGGTCTCGCGAGCAGTACTTC. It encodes CASSAGQGSREQYF. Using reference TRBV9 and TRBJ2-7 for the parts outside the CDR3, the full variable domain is DSGVTQTPKHLITATGQRVTLRCSPRSGDLSVYWYQQSLDQGLQFLIQYYNGEERAKGNILERFSAQQFPDLHSELNLSSLELGDSALYFCASSAGQGSREQYFGPGTRLTVT.

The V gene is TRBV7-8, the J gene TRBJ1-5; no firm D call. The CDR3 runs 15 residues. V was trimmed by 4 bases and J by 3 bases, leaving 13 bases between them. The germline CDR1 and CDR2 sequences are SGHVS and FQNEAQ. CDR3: CASSSLAGPNQPQHF. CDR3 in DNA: TGTGCCAGCAGCTCCCTCGCCGGTCCCAATCAGCCCCAGCATTTT.

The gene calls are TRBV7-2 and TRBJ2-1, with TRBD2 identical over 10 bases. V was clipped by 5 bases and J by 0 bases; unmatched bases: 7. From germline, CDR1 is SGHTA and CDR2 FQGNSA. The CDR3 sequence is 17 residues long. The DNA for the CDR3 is TGTGCCAGCAGCACCAGACTAGCGGGCAGCTCCTACAATGAGCAGTTCTTC. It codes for CASSTRLAGSSYNEQFF.

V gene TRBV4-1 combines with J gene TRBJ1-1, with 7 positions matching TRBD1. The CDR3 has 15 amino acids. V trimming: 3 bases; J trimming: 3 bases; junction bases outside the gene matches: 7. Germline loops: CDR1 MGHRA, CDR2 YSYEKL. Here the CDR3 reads CASSQEPGQHTEAFF. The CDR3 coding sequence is TGCGCCAGCAGCCAGGAACCGGGACAGCACACTGAAGCTTTCTTT.

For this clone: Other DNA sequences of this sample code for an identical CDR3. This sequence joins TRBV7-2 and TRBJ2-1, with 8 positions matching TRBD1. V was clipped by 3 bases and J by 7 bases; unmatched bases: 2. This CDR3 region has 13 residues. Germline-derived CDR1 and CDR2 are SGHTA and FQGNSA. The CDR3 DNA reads TGTGCCAGCAGCTTCGGACAGGGAAATGAGCAGTTCTTC. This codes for CASSFGQGNEQFF.

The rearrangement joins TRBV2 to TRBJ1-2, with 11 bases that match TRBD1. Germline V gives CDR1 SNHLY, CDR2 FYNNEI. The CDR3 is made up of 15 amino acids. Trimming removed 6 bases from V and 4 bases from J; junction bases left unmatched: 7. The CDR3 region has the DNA TGTGCCAGCAGAATCGGGGACAGGGGGGGCTATGGCTACACCTTC. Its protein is CASRIGDRGGYGYTF.

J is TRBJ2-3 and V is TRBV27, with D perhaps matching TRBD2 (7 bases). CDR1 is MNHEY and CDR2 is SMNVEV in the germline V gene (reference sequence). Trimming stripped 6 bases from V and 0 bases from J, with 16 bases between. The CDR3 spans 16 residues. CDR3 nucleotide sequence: TGTGCCAGCAGGCTGGGGGGGACAATTAGCACAGATACGCAGTATTTT. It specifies CASRLGGTISTDTQYF.

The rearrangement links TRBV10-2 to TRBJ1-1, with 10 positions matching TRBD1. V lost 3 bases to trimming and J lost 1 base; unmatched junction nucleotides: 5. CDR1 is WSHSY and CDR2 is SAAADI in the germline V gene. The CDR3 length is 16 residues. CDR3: CASSERDRGGNTEAFF. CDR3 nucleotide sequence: TGCGCCAGCAGTGAACGGGACAGGGGAGGGAACACTGAAGCTTTCTTT.

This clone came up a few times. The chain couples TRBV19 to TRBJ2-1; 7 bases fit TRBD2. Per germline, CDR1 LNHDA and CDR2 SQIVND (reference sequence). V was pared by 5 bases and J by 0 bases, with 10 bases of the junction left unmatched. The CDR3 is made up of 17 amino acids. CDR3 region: CASSGGVQFSSYNEQFF. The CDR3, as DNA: TGTGCCAGTAGTGGGGGGGTCCAGTTCAGCTCCTACAATGAGCAGTTCTTC.

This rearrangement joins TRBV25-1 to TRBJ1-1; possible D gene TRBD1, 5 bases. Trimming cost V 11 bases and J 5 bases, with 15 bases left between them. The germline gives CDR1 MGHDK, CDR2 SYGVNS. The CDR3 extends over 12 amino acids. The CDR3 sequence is CASSTGGTEAFF. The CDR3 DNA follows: TGTGCCTCATCGACCGGGGGAACTGAAGCTTTCTTT.

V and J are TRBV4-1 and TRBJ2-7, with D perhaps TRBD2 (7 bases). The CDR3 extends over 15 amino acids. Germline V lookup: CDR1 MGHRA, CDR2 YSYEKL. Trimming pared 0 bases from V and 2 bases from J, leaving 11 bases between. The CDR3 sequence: CASSQEGGPTYEQYF. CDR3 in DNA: TGCGCCAGCAGCCAAGAGGGGGGGCCCACCTACGAGCAGTACTTC.

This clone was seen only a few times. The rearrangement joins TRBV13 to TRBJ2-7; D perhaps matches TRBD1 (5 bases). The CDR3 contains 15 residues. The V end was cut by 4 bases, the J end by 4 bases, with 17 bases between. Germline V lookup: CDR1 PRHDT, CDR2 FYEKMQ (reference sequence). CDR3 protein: CASSYLGRGGYEQYF. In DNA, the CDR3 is TGTGCCAGCAGCTACCTCGGTAGGGGTGGGTACGAGCAGTACTTC.

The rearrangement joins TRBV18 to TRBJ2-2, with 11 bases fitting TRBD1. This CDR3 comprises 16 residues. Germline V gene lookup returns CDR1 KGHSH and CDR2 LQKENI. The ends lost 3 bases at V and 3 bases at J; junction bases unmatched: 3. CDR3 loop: CASSPGQGAYTGELFF. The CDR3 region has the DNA TGTGCCAGCTCACCTGGACAGGGGGCATACACCGGGGAGCTGTTTTTT.

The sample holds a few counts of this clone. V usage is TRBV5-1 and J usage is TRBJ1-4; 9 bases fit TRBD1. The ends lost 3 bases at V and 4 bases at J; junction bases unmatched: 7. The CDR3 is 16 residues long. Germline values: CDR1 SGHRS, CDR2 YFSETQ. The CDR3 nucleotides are TGCGCCAGCAGCTCCGGACAGGGGCTCTGTAATGAAAAACTGTTTTTT. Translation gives CASSSGQGLCNEKLFF.

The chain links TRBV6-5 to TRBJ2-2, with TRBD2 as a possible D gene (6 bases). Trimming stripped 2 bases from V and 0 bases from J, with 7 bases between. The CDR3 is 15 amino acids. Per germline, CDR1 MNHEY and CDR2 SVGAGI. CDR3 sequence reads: CASSYAGPNTGELFF. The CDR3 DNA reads TGTGCCAGCAGTTACGCGGGACCGAACACCGGGGAGCTGTTTTTT.

CDR3 DNA sequence: TGCAGCGTTGATCGAGGGGGCGAGCAGTACTTC. Amino acids: CSVDRGGEQYF. This rearrangement joins TRBV29-1 to TRBJ2-7; D perhaps matches TRBD1 (6 bases). There are 11 residues in the CDR3. The germline gives CDR1 SQVTM, CDR2 ANQGSEA. The V gene lost 3 bases and the J gene lost 6 bases, with 9 bases spanning the gap.

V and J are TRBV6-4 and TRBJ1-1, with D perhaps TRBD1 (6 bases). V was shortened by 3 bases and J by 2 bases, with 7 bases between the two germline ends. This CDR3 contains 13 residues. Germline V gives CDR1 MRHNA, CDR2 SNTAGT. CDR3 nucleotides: TGTGCCAGCAGTGAACAGGGAAACACTGAAGCTTTCTTT. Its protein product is CASSEQGNTEAFF.